Presented here are 16 T cell receptor beta chains from one specimen sequenced in a study of blood T cells in healthy people across ages. A second PCR, run for about 7 to 11 cycles, used a sample-barcoded 5' primer plus a J-beta primer mix. TCRdb re-analysed the 5' RACE reads in MiXCR, keeping a single row per CDR3 protein. The data show 730,000 or so distinct CDR3 sequences, roughly 43% seen once. Sequencing was performed on blood. All receptors derive from an older woman in good health.

This sequence joins TRBV6-2 or TRBV6-3 and TRBJ1-5; TRBD1 aligns across 8 bases. V lost 10 bases, J lost 15 bases, and 14 bases stayed unmatched. CDR3 length: 12 amino acids. Per the germline V gene, CDR1 is MNHEY and CDR2 is SVGEGT. DNA of the CDR3: TGTGCCACCAAGCGGGCAGGGGGCCTACTGCATTTT. This codes for CATKRAGGLLHF.

The chain links TRBV2 to TRBJ2-1; D uncertain. Germline loops: CDR1 SNHLY, CDR2 FYNNEI. The CDR3 loop spans 13 amino acids. Trimming cost V 2 bases and J 7 bases, with 9 bases left between them. The CDR3 reads CASSESEFNEQFF. The CDR3 coding sequence is TGTGCCAGCAGTGAATCCGAGTTTAATGAGCAGTTCTTC.

This clonotype was detected ten times or more. The chain's CDR3 is CASSTWGTLSYNEQFF. The CDR3 nucleotides read TGTGCCAGCAGCACTTGGGGGACTCTCTCCTACAATGAGCAGTTCTTC. The chain links TRBV7-2 to TRBJ2-1; TRBD2 is a possible D gene (6 bases). Trimming took off 5 bases at V and 0 bases at J, with 14 bases between the two ends. Per the germline V gene, CDR1 is SGHTA and CDR2 is FQGNSA. The CDR3 has 16 amino acids.

A few counts support this clonotype. V is TRBV29-1 and J is TRBJ2-7; 10 bases agree with TRBD2. CDR3 size: 14 residues. Germline CDR1 is SQVTM and CDR2 is ANQGSEA. Unmatched junction bases numbered 3, after V lost 1 base and J lost 3 bases. CDR3 in DNA: TGCAGCGTTGAAGCGTCTAGCGGGGGCTACGAGCAGTACTTC. Translated, it gives CSVEASSGGYEQYF.

The chain links TRBV7-2 to TRBJ2-3, with 7 bases identical to TRBD2. Germline V gene sequence: CDR1 SGHTA, CDR2 FQGNSA. J lost 2 bases, V lost 3 bases, and 5 bases had no gene match. The CDR3 consists of 15 residues. The CDR3 spells CASSLWGGDTDTQYF. CDR3 nucleotides: TGTGCCAGCAGCTTGTGGGGAGGGGACACAGATACGCAGTATTTT.

V usage is TRBV7-2 and J usage is TRBJ1-4; 9 nucleotides match TRBD1. Germline V gene data show CDR1 as SGHTA and CDR2 as FQGNSA. The V gene end was trimmed by 5 bases and the J gene end by 6 bases; junction bases not matched to a gene: 7. The CDR3 extends over 15 amino acids. CDR3 sequence: CASSEPGQGDEKLFF. CDR3 nucleotides: TGTGCCAGCAGCGAACCGGGACAGGGTGATGAAAAACTGTTTTTT. Full variable domain (outside the CDR3, taken from reference TRBV7-2 and TRBJ1-4): GAGVSQSPSNKVTEKGKDVELRCDPISGHTALYWYRQSLGQGLEFLIYFQGNSAPDKSGLPSDRFSAERTGGSVSTLTIQRTQQEDSAVYLCASSEPGQGDEKLFFGSGTQLSVL.

This clonotype was recorded a few times. This chain uses TRBV6-2 or TRBV6-3 with TRBJ2-5; 14 bases map to TRBD2. V was clipped by 5 bases and J by 11 bases; unmatched bases: 13. The CDR3 totals 16 residues. Germline CDR1 reads MNHEY; CDR2 reads SVGEGT. The DNA of the CDR3 is TGTGCCAGCAGTAGACTCGGACTAGCGGGAGGAGGAGAGCAGTACTTC. This codes for CASSRLGLAGGGEQYF.

The chain employs TRBV7-2 and TRBJ1-4; D remains unclear. The germline CDR1 and CDR2 sequences are SGHTA and FQGNSA. V was trimmed by 1 base and J by 0 bases, leaving 9 bases between them. The CDR3 totals 16 residues. This CDR3 is CASSLVGLSTNEKLFF. CDR3 sequence (DNA): TGTGCCAGCAGCTTAGTTGGACTTTCAACTAATGAAAAACTGTTTTTT.

This clonotype was recorded a few times. The rearrangement links TRBV20-1 to TRBJ1-2, with 8 positions matching TRBD1. Germline-derived CDR1 and CDR2 are DFQATT and SNEGSKA (reference sequence). This CDR3 has 13 amino acids. The J segment lost 3 bases and the V segment lost 6 bases, leaving 6 bases of the junction unmatched. The CDR3 region has the DNA TGCAGTGCGAGGACAGGGCTCGACTATGGCTACACCTTC. This codes for CSARTGLDYGYTF.

The CDR3 spells CASSQVTGLSTDTQYF. The CDR3 DNA is TGTGCCAGCAGCCAAGTAACGGGACTAAGCACAGATACGCAGTATTTT. The chain uses TRBV4-2 and TRBJ2-3, with 7 bases lining up with TRBD2. Per the germline V gene, CDR1 is LGHNA and CDR2 is YNFKEQ. The CDR3 spans 16 residues. The junction had 4 bases not matched to a gene; V was cut back by 1 base and J by 0 bases.

The chain joins TRBV20-1 to TRBJ2-1, with D possibly being TRBD2 (5 bases). This CDR3 has 17 residues. V was clipped by 3 bases and J by 0 bases, with 18 bases between them. Germline V gene sequence: CDR1 DFQATT, CDR2 SNEGSKA (reference sequence). The CDR3 sequence: CSARGDLGLSSYNEQFF. CDR3 nucleotides: TGCAGTGCTAGGGGAGACCTTGGACTCTCCTCCTACAATGAGCAGTTCTTC.

The rearrangement links TRBV28 to TRBJ1-5; 7 bases map to TRBD1. CDR3 length: 13 residues. Germline-derived CDR1 and CDR2 are MDHEN and SYDVKM. Trimming removed 6 bases from V and 6 bases from J; junction bases left unmatched: 5. CDR3 residues: CASREGAGQPQHF. The CDR3 region has the DNA TGTGCCAGCAGAGAGGGGGCTGGTCAGCCCCAGCATTTT.

The table lists this clonotype with a few counts. The chain recombines TRBV2 with TRBJ1-2, with a possible D match to TRBD1 (6 bases). V lost 8 bases to trimming and J lost 4 bases, with 14 bases between them. Germline assignment: CDR1 SNHLY and CDR2 FYNNEI. This CDR3 region has 13 residues. Here the CDR3 reads CASDGQSLYGYTF. The CDR3, as DNA: TGTGCCAGCGATGGACAGAGCCTCTATGGCTACACCTTC.

V gene TRBV10-3 combines with J gene TRBJ2-5; D call uncertain. V was clipped by 0 bases and J by 2 bases, with 7 bases between them. CDR1 ENHRY and CDR2 SYGVKD come from the germline V gene. CDR3 length equals 14 residues. As DNA, the CDR3 is TGTGCCATCAGTGAGTCGCAGAGTCAAGAGACCCAGTACTTC. This codes for CAISESQSQETQYF.

The V call is TRBV20-1, the J call TRBJ1-5; no firm D call. CDR1 is DFQATT, CDR2 SNEGSKA, per germline (reference sequence). This CDR3 comprises 15 residues. Trimming shortened V by 6 bases and J by 2 bases, and 17 bases separated the two germline ends. The CDR3 sequence is CSAAPRVTGNQPQHF. The CDR3 DNA is TGCAGTGCAGCCCCCAGAGTGACGGGCAATCAGCCCCAGCATTTT.

Here the CDR3 DNA reads TGTGCCACCAGCAGGGAGAGACCGGCAACTAATGAAAAACTGTTTTTT. Translated: CATSRERPATNEKLFF. This chain joins TRBV15 and TRBJ1-4, with unresolved D. V lost 3 bases to trimming and J lost 0 bases, with 11 bases between them. The CDR3 runs to 16 residues. CDR1 LNHNV and CDR2 YYDKDF come from the germline V gene (reference sequence).